Sequencing of this T cell receptor beta chain was carried out in a study of regulatory T cells in long-lasting Graves disease. Study results and limitations: Lower TCR diversity was seen in persistent Graves' patients than in newly diagnosed ones.

HTBI primers from iRepertoire and Arm-PCR of CDR3 regions yielded the TCR beta libraries. TCRdb re-derived calls from the multiplex PCR reads in MiXCR, one entry per CDR3 protein. The sample has about 470,000 distinct CDR3 sequences; 15% are singletons. In regard to this clonotype: Its antigen is undetermined.

Germline V lookup: CDR1 MNHEY, CDR2 SVGEGT. The CDR3 has 13 residues. The V and J ends lost 6 bases and 8 bases, in that order; junction bases with no gene match: 5. Stated time point: newly diagnosed GD, antithyroid drugs for less than 3 months. The TCR library was prepared using RNA isolated from PBMCs. Graves' disease was diagnosed by American Thyroid Association guidelines. Recruitment took place at an endocrinology department in Xi'an, China. This sample also belongs to another study, concerning T cells in Graves' hyperthyroidism and ophthalmopathy. In that study: The TCR CDR3 first-round RT-PCR relied on the HTBI primer set.

The origin of this receptor is a woman in her 30s with Graves disease. The material sequenced was peripheral blood mononuclear cells (PBMCs), taken at new diagnosis, from a patient treated with antithyroid drugs. The V and J genes are TRBV6-2 or TRBV6-3 and TRBJ1-4; the match to TRBD1 covers 8 bases. The CDR3 region is CASSGTGGEKLFF. DNA of the CDR3: TGTGCCAGCAGCGGGACAGGAGGGGAAAAACTGTTTTTT.